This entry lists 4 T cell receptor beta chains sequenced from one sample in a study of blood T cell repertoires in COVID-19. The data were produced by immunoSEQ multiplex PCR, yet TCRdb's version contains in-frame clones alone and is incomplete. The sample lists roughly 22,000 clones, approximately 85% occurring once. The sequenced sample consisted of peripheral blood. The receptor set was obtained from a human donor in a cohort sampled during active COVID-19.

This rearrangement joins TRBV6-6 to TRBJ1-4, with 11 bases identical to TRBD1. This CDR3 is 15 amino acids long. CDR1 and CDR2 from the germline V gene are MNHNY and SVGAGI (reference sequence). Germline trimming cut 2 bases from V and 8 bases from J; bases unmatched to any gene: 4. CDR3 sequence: CASSYTGQGGEKLFF. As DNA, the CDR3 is TGTGCCAGCAGTTACACGGGACAGGGGGGGGAAAAACTGTTTTTT.

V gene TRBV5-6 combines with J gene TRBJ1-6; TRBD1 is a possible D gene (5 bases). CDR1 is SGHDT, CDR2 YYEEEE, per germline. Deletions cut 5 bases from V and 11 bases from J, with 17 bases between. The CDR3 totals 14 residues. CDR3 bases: TGTGCCAGCAGACAGGCGGGGTTGCGGGCACCCCTCCACTTT. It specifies CASRQAGLRAPLHF.

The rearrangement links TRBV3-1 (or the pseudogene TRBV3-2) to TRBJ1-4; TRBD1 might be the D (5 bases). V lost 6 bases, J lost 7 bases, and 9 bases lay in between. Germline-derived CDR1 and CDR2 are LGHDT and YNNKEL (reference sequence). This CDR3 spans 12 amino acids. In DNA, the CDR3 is TGTGCCAGCAGAACTACAGGTGAAAAACTGTTTTTT. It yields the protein CASRTTGEKLFF.

The CDR3 DNA reads TGTGCCAGCAGGCGACAATTCCAGGGCTCTGGGGCCAACGTCCTGACTTTC. This gives the protein CASRRQFQGSGANVLTF. The chain couples TRBV6-6 to TRBJ2-6, with a possible D match to TRBD1 (5 bases). V lost 6 bases, J lost 0 bases, and 15 bases lay in between. This CDR3 contains 17 residues. Germline-derived CDR1 and CDR2 are MNHNY and SVGAGI (reference sequence).